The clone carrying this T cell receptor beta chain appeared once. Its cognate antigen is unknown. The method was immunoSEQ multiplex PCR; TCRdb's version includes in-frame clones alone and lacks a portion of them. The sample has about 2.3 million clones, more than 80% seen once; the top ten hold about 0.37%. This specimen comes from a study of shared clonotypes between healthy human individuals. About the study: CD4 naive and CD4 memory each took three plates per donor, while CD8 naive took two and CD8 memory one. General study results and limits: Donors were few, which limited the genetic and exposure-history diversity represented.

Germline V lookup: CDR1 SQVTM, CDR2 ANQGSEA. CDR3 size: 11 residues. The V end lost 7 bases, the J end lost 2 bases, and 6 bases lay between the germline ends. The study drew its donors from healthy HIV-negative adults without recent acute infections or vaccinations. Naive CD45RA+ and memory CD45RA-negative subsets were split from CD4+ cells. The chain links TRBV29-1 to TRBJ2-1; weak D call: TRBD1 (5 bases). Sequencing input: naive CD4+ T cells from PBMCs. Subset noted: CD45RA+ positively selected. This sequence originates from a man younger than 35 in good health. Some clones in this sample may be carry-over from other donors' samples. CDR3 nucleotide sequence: TGCAGCGGGGGCCCCTACAATGAGCAGTTCTTC. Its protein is CSGGPYNEQFF.